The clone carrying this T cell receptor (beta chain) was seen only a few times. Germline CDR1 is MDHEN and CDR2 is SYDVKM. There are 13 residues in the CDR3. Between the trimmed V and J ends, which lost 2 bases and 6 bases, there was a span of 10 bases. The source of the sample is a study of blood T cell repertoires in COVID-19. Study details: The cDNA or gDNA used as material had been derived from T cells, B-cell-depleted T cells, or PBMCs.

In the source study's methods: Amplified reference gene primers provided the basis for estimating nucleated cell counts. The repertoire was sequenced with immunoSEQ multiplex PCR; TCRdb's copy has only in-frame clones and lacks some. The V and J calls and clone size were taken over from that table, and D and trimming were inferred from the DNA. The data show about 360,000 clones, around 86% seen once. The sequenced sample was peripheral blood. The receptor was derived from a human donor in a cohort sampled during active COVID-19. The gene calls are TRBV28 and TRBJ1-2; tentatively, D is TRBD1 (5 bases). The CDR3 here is CASSLGVRDGYTF. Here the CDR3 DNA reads TGTGCCAGCAGTTTAGGAGTCAGGGATGGCTACACCTTC.